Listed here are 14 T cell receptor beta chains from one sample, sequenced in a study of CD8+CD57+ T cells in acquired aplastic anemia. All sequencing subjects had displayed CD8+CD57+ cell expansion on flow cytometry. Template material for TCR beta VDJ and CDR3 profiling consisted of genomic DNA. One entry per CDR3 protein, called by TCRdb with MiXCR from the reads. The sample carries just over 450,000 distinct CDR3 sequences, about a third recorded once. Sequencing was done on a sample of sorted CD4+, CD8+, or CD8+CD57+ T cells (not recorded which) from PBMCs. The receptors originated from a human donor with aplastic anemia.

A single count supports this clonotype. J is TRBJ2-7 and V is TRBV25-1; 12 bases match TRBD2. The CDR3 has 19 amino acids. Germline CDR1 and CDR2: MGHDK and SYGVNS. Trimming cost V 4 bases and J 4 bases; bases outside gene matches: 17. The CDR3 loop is CASSATRLAGDLRGYEQYF. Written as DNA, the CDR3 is TGTGCCAGCAGTGCTACAAGACTAGCGGGGGACCTACGGGGGTACGAGCAGTACTTC.

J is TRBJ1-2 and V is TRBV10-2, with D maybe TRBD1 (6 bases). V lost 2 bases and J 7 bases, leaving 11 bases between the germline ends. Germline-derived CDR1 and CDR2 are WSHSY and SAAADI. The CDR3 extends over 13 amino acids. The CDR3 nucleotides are TGCGCCAGCAGTGAGAGGGGGGAGGTTGGCTACACCTTC. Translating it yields CASSERGEVGYTF.

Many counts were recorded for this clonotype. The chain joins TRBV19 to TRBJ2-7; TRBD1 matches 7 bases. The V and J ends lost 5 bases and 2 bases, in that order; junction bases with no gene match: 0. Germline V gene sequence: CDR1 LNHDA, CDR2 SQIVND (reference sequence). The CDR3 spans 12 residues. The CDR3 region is CASSDRAYEQYF. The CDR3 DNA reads TGTGCCAGTAGTGACAGGGCCTACGAGCAGTACTTC. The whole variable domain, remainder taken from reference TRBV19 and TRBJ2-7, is DGGITQSPKYLFRKEGQNVTLSCEQNLNHDAMYWYRQDPGQGLRLIYYSQIVNDFQKGDIAEGYSVSREKKESFPLTVTSAQKNPTAFYLCASSDRAYEQYFGPGTRLTVT.

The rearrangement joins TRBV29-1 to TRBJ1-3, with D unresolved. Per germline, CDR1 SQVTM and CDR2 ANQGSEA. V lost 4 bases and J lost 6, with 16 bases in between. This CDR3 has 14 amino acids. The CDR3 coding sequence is TGCAGCGTTGCCGTCCAGACCTACGAAAACACCATATATTTT. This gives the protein CSVAVQTYENTIYF.

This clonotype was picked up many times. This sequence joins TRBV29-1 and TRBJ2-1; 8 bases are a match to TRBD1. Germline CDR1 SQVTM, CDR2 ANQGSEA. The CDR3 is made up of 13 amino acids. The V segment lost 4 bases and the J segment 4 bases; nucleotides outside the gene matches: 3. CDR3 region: CSVGTGNYNEQFF. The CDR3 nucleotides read TGCAGCGTTGGGACAGGGAATTACAATGAGCAGTTCTTC.

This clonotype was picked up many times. CDR3 DNA: TGTGCCAGCAGCCCGGGACAGGGGAATTCACCCCTCCACTTT. This gives the protein CASSPGQGNSPLHF. The chain carries TRBV7-9 and TRBJ1-6; 10 positions agree with TRBD1. The CDR3 runs 14 residues. V gave up 5 bases and J gave up 7 bases; unmatched junction bases: 2. Germline V gene sequence: CDR1 SEHNR, CDR2 FQNEAQ (reference sequence).

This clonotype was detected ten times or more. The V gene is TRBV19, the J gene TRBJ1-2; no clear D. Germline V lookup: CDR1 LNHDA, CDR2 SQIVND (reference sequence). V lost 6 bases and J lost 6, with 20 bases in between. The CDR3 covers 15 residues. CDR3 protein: CASSQSDGFLDGYTF. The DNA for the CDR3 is TGTGCCAGTAGCCAATCCGACGGTTTTCTTGATGGCTACACCTTC.

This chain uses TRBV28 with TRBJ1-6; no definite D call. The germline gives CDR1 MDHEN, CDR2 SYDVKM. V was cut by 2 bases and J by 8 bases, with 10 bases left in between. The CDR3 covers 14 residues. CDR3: CASSLIGLDSPLHF. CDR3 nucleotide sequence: TGTGCCAGCAGTTTAATAGGTCTGGATTCACCCCTCCACTTT.

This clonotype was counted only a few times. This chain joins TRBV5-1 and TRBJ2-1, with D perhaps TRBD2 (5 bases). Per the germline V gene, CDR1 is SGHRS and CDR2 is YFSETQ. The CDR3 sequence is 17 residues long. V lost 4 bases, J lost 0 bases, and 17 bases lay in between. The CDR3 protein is CASSLEFRGSSYNEQFF. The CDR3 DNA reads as TGCGCCAGCAGCCTCGAGTTTCGGGGTAGCTCCTACAATGAGCAGTTCTTC. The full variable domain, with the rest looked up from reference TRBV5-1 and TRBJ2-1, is KAGVTQTPRYLIKTRGQQVTLSCSPISGHRSVSWYQQTPGQGLQFLFEYFSETQRNKGNFPGRFSGRQFSNSRSEMNVSTLELGDSALYLCASSLEFRGSSYNEQFFGPGTRLTVL.

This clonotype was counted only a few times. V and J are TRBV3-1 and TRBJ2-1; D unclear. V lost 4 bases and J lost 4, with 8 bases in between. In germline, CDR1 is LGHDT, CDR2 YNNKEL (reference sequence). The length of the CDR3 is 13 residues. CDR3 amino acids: CASSRGRYNEQFF. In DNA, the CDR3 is TGTGCCAGCAGCCGGGGTCGGTACAATGAGCAGTTCTTC.

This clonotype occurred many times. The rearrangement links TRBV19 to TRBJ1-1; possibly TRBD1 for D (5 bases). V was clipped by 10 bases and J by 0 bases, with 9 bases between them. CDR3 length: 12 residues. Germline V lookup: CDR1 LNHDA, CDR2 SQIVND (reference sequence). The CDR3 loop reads CATIGVNTEAFF. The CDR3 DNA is TGTGCCACTATAGGGGTGAACACTGAAGCTTTCTTT.

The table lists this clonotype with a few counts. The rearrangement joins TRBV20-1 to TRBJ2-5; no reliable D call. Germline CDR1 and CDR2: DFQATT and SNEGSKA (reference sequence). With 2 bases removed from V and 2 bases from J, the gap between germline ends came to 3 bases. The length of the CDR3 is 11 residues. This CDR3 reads CSARRQETQYF. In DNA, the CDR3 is TGCAGTGCTAGACGGCAAGAGACCCAGTACTTC.

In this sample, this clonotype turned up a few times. The CDR3 loop reads CASSPGLAGEWGTQYF. CDR3 DNA sequence: TGCGCCAGCAGCCCGGGACTAGCGGGAGAGTGGGGTACGCAGTATTTT. The genes are TRBV4-3 and TRBJ2-3; 14 bases agree with TRBD2. Germline CDR1 is LGHNA and CDR2 is YSLEER. This CDR3 is built from 16 residues. Trimming removed 4 bases from V and 8 bases from J; junction bases left unmatched: 8.

In DNA, the CDR3 is TGTGCCAGTAGTATCAGCCCTTTTGGCAATCAGCCCCAGCATTTT. This sequence encodes CASSISPFGNQPQHF. The chain couples TRBV19 to TRBJ1-5; D is undetermined. V lost 3 bases to trimming and J lost 2 bases, with 11 bases between them. The CDR3 length is 15 residues. Germline assignment: CDR1 LNHDA and CDR2 SQIVND (reference sequence).